These T cell receptor beta chains were read from a single sample in a study of T cell clonotyping in hematopoietic cell transplantation. Clones were sequenced by immunoSEQ multiplex PCR, and TCRdb holds only the in-frame ones, with some missing. This repertoire shows about 70,000 clones, approximately 94% found once; its top ten account for 1.5% to 2%. Sequencing was carried out using peripheral blood mononuclear cells. These receptors were collected from a man aged 45-60 years in good health. Some clones in this sample may be carry-over from other donors' samples. CDR3s include the opening cysteine and the closing phenylalanine or tryptophan. A D gene is named only where the DNA matches it firmly. Rows give clone size only sometimes, using once, few, many, or a class for an expanded clone.

j_call d_call v_call clone_size cdr3_nt cdr3_aa
TRBJ2-7 . TRBV7-9 . TGTGCCAGCAGCTTAGGTTCTTACGAGCAGTACTTC CASSLGSYEQYF
TRBJ2-7 . TRBV25-1 . TGTGCCAGCAGTGAAGTTGCGGGACAGATCCAGCAGTACTTC CASSEVAGQIQQYF
TRBJ1-2 TRBD1 TRBV6-5 . TGTGCCAGCAGGGGGGACAGGGGGCGAAACTATGGCTACACCTTC CASRGDRGRNYGYTF
TRBJ2-1 TRBD2 TRBV7-3 . TGTGCCAGCAGCCTTGCTGCGGGAGTATACAATGAGCAGTTCTTC CASSLAAGVYNEQFF
TRBJ1-2 . TRBV2 . TGTGCCAGGACCAGCTCAGTCTATGGCTACACCTTC CARTSSVYGYTF
TRBJ2-7 TRBD1 TRBV9 . TGTGCCAGCAGCGGCCCCGGGACAGGGTCCTACGAGCAGTACTTC CASSGPGTGSYEQYF
TRBJ2-7 . TRBV13 . TGTGCCAGCAGCTTTACATCGGGACAACTTCCCGAGCAGTACTTC CASSFTSGQLPEQYF
TRBJ1-1 . TRBV27 . TGTGCCAGCAGTTTCCAGCGTGGGTGGAACACTGAAGCTTTCTTT CASSFQRGWNTEAFF
TRBJ2-1 . TRBV11-3 once TGTGCCAGCAGCTTAGAAGGCGGGGTACAGAATGAGCAGTTCTTC CASSLEGGVQNEQFF
TRBJ1-1 TRBD1 TRBV19 . TGTGCCAGTAGTCTTCAGGGGGCCGGGAACCATTTCTTT CASSLQGAGNHFF
TRBJ2-1 . TRBV7-2 . TGTGCCAGCAGCTTATCATACGGAGCGGCTGAGCAGTTCTTC CASSLSYGAAEQFF
TRBJ1-2 . TRBV7-9 . TGCCTGGCGGGAGGCGGCTACACCTTC CLAGGGYTF
TRBJ2-6 . TRBV28 . TGTGCCAGCCGTCGGGACCATTCCTCTGGGGCCAACGTCCTGACTTTC CASRRDHSSGANVLTF
TRBJ2-7 . TRBV28 . TGTGCCAGCAGTTCGGGAGACTACGAGCAGTACTTC CASSSGDYEQYF
TRBJ2-7 TRBD1 TRBV27 . TGTGCCAGCAGCCTGACAGGGAACGAGCAGTACTTC CASSLTGNEQYF
TRBJ1-5 . TRBV7-9 . TGTGCCAGCAGCTTAGAGTGGGGCGATCAGCCCCAGCATTTT CASSLEWGDQPQHF
TRBJ1-1 TRBD1 TRBV7-2 . TGTGCCAGCAGCCCAGCTCCCTACAGGGGTCGAATGAACACTGAAGCTTTCTTT CASSPAPYRGRMNTEAFF
TRBJ2-3 TRBD1 TRBV11-2 . TGTGCCAGCAGCTTAAGCGGACAGGGTATGGCAGATACGCAGTATTTT CASSLSGQGMADTQYF
TRBJ2-3 TRBD2 TRBV2 . TGTGCCAGCAGTGCCCCAGTCATGGGACTAGCAGCAGATACGCAGTATTTT CASSAPVMGLAADTQYF
TRBJ2-2 TRBD2 TRBV6-1 . TGTGCCAGCAGTGTCGGTCTAGCGGGGAACACCGGGGAGCTGTTTTTT CASSVGLAGNTGELFF
TRBJ2-1 . TRBV28 . TGTGCCAGCAGTTTAATGACACTGGAGCAGTTCTTC CASSLMTLEQFF
TRBJ2-1 . TRBV4-3 . TGCGCCAGCAGCCAAGACTGGGCGCAAGCTGAGCAGTTCTTC CASSQDWAQAEQFF
TRBJ2-2 . TRBV6-6 . TGTGCCAGCAGGCTTGGAGGGCGGAACACCGGGGAGCTGTTTTTT CASRLGGRNTGELFF
TRBJ1-1 . TRBV30 . TGTGCCTGGAGTGTGAGTACGATGAACACTGAAGCTTTCTTT CAWSVSTMNTEAFF
TRBJ1-6 . TRBV5-1 few TGCGCCAGCAGCTTGGTCGGTTCAGGGGCCCATTCACCCCTCCACTTT CASSLVGSGAHSPLHF
TRBJ1-2 . TRBV5-6 few TGTGCCAGCAGCTTCTCCCGCGGGGGCGGCTACACCTTC CASSFSRGGGYTF
TRBJ1-6 TRBD1 TRBV5-5 . TGTGCCAGCAGCAGGAAGGATGAAACAGGGGGAGAGTCACCCCTCCACTTT CASSRKDETGGESPLHF
TRBJ2-4 . TRBV7-2 once TGTGCCAGCAGCAGACAGGAATCGATTCAGTACTTC CASSRQESIQYF
TRBJ2-3 TRBD2 TRBV7-3 . TGTGCCAGCAGCTTAGTACTAGCGGGAGCAGATACGCAGTATTTT CASSLVLAGADTQYF